Many counts were recorded for the clone carrying this TCR beta chain. Antigen specificity is unknown. This record belongs to a study of regulatory T cells in long-lasting Graves disease. At the level of the study: Antithyroid drugs had been given to newly diagnosed Graves' patients for under 3 months.

CDR3-region Arm-PCR and iRepertoire HTBI primers produced the TCR beta libraries. TCRdb reanalysed the multiplex PCR reads using MiXCR and keeps one entry per CDR3 protein. Among roughly 220,000 distinct CDR3 sequences listed, around 16% were seen once. Overall study results and limits: The persistent group shared fewer than 3,500 public clonotypes, more than the approximately 970 shared by new patients. Repertoires from persistent disease leaned toward TRBV28, TRBJ1-2 and TRBJ2-5.

Time point in this sample: newly diagnosed GD, antithyroid drugs for less than 3 months. After RNA was extracted from PBMCs, the TCR library was made from it. J lost 3 bases, V lost 5 bases, and 2 bases had no gene match. Germline V gives CDR1 DFQATT, CDR2 SNEGSKA (reference sequence). This CDR3 contains 12 residues. This clonotype originated in a female donor with Graves disease. The chain has TRBV20-1 and TRBJ2-3; 7 nucleotides line up with TRBD2. Sequences were derived from peripheral blood mononuclear cells (PBMCs), sampled at new diagnosis, from a patient treated with antithyroid drugs. CDR3 DNA: TGCAGTGCTGGAGCGGGAACAGATACGCAGTATTTT. Amino acids: CSAGAGTDTQYF.